This TCR beta chain was identified in a study of CXCR3-negative and CXCR3-positive naive CD8 T cells. Study as a whole: Sequencing gave about 140 million TRB reads overall, about 1.5 +/- 0.3 million per library. Study-wide findings and caveats: Fresh PBMCs went into most assays, and CXCR3 expression partly declined after cryopreservation.

Comment on this clonotype: Antigen: not known.

Per germline, CDR1 MNHEY and CDR2 SVGEGT. The CDR3 contains 16 residues. UMI labels and 5' RACE were used to prepare the TRB cDNA libraries. With the 5' RACE reads reprocessed, TCRdb shows one record per CDR3 protein and no DNA. The table for this sample gives approximately 40,000 distinct CDR3 sequences. Each CD8+ T cell subset was sorted in triplicate, under 350,000 cells each. This chain connects TRBV6-2 or TRBV6-3 to TRBJ2-7; TCRdb outputs TRBD1, but without DNA this stays unchecked. The TCR comes from a human donor in good health. Some clones in this sample may be carry-over from other donors' samples. Sequenced input: memory CD8+ T cells from blood. The CDR3: CASSPTTGGEVYEQYF.